A selection of T cell receptor beta chains follows, all from one sample in a study of blood T cell repertoires in COVID-19. The table came from immunoSEQ multiplex PCR; TCRdb's copy has only in-frame clones and leaves some out. The table lists a few hundred thousand clones, 85% to 90% of them singletons. The sample consisted of peripheral blood. Every receptor here comes from a woman between 45 and 65 years old with acute or convalescent COVID-19. CDR3s include the opening cysteine and the closing phenylalanine or tryptophan. The order of the fields is J gene, D gene, clone size, V gene, CDR3 protein, CDR3 DNA. A D gene is named only where the DNA matches it firmly. The size entry is marked missing in some rows and otherwise reads once, few, many or a size class.

TRBJ1-2,TRBD1,.,TRBV19,CASSILGGTNYGYTF,TGTGCCAGTAGTATCCTAGGGGGCACTAACTATGGCTACACCTTC
TRBJ2-7,TRBD2,.,TRBV7-2,CASSLWGGRAVYEQYF,TGTGCCAGCAGCTTATGGGGCGGGAGGGCCGTCTACGAGCAGTACTTC
TRBJ1-1,.,.,TRBV3-1/TRBV3-2,CASSQASSRGAFF,TGTGCCAGCAGCCAGGCCAGCTCAAGAGGGGCTTTCTTT
TRBJ2-2,.,.,TRBV4-3,CASSWQGGTGELFF,TGCGCCAGCAGCTGGCAGGGAGGTACCGGGGAGCTGTTTTTT
TRBJ2-7,TRBD1,.,TRBV7-6,CASSTTGGSYEQYF,TGTGCCAGCAGCACAACAGGGGGTTCCTACGAGCAGTACTTC
TRBJ2-5,.,.,TRBV7-6,CASSSRQETQYF,TGTGCCAGCAGCTCCAGACAAGAGACCCAGTACTTC
TRBJ2-7,.,.,TRBV6-2/TRBV6-3,CASSYSFEHASYEQYF,TGTGCCAGCAGTTACTCTTTTGAACACGCCTCCTACGAGCAGTACTTC
TRBJ2-5,.,.,TRBV24-1,CATSDSTGLVPETQYF,TGTGCCACCAGTGATTCAACAGGGCTTGTCCCAGAGACCCAGTACTTC
TRBJ1-4,TRBD1,.,TRBV5-1,CASSFGTAPTNEKLFF,TGCGCCAGCAGCTTCGGGACAGCCCCAACTAATGAAAAACTGTTTTTT
TRBJ2-1,TRBD2,.,TRBV7-9,CASSPRLADSYNEQFF,TGTGCCAGCAGCCCCCGACTAGCGGACTCCTACAATGAGCAGTTCTTC
TRBJ2-7,.,.,TRBV7-6,CASSLAQTNYEQYF,TGTGCCAGCAGCTTAGCACAGACTAACTACGAGCAGTACTTC
TRBJ2-1,TRBD2,.,TRBV10-3,CATGREINEQFF,TGTGCCACCGGGAGGGAGATCAATGAGCAGTTCTTC
TRBJ2-1,TRBD2,.,TRBV18,CASSPQGLAGGNEQFF,TGTGCCAGCTCACCCCAAGGACTAGCGGGGGGTAATGAGCAGTTCTTC
TRBJ1-3,.,.,TRBV6-5,CASSRDLFSGNTIYF,TGTGCCAGCAGCCGGGACTTGTTCTCTGGAAACACCATATATTTT
TRBJ2-3,TRBD2,.,TRBV11-3,CAIKGGGIADTQYF,TGTGCCATCAAAGGCGGGGGGATCGCAGATACGCAGTATTTT
TRBJ1-1,.,.,TRBV19,CASRAGRKNTEAFF,TGTGCCAGTAGGGCGGGCAGAAAGAACACTGAAGCTTTCTTT
TRBJ2-3,TRBD2,once,TRBV10-3,CAISETHSGRSTDTQYF,TGTGCCATCAGTGAGACCCATAGCGGGAGAAGCACAGATACGCAGTATTTT
TRBJ1-2,.,few,TRBV30,CAWSVGGALNYGYTF,TGTGCCTGGAGTGTTGGGGGGGCTCTCAACTATGGCTACACCTTC
TRBJ1-2,.,.,TRBV20-1,CSATEHHTF,TGCAGTGCTACAGAACACCACACCTTC
TRBJ2-3,TRBD2,.,TRBV7-2,CASSLGLAGGVADTQYF,TGTGCCAGCAGCTTAGGTCTAGCGGGAGGGGTCGCAGATACGCAGTATTTT
TRBJ2-7,TRBD1,.,TRBV11-2,CASSPAGGEQYF,TGTGCCAGCAGCCCAGCAGGGGGCGAGCAGTACTTC
TRBJ2-1,.,.,TRBV14,CASSQAFSPGPGYNEQFF,TGTGCCAGCAGCCAAGCGTTCAGTCCAGGGCCCGGCTACAATGAGCAGTTCTTC
TRBJ2-3,.,.,TRBV10-3,CASAVSLDTDTQYF,TGTGCCTCAGCGGTCTCCCTTGACACAGATACGCAGTATTTT
TRBJ2-3,.,once,TRBV21-1,CASSTLPDTQYF,TGTGCCAGCAGCACCCTCCCCGATACGCAGTATTTT
TRBJ1-3,.,.,TRBV12-2,CASRLAVCGNTIYF,TGTGCAAGTCGCTTAGCCGTATGTGGAAACACCATATATTTT
TRBJ1-6,TRBD1,.,TRBV7-9,CASSYPTGGSPLHF,TGTGCCAGCAGCTATCCGACAGGGGGTTCACCCCTCCACTTT
TRBJ2-2,TRBD2,few,TRBV7-2,CASSVIAGGRFNTGELFF,TGTGCCAGCAGCGTTATAGCCGGCGGGAGGTTCAACACCGGGGAGCTGTTTTTT
TRBJ2-7,TRBD2,.,TRBV6-5,CASRSTSGSGYEQYF,TGTGCCAGCAGATCGACTAGCGGGAGTGGCTACGAGCAGTACTTC
TRBJ2-4,TRBD1,.,TRBV19,CASSVRDRGIQYF,TGTGCCAGTAGTGTCCGGGACAGGGGCATTCAGTACTTC
TRBJ2-7,TRBD1,.,TRBV30,CAWSVGGRAYEQYF,TGTGCCTGGAGTGTAGGGGGCAGGGCCTACGAGCAGTACTTC
TRBJ2-7,TRBD2,.,TRBV14,CASSQLAATGEQYF,TGTGCCAGCAGCCAGCTAGCGGCAACCGGCGAGCAGTACTTC
TRBJ2-7,TRBD1,.,TRBV29-1,CSVAGTGYYEQYF,TGCAGCGTCGCCGGGACAGGGTATTACGAGCAGTACTTC